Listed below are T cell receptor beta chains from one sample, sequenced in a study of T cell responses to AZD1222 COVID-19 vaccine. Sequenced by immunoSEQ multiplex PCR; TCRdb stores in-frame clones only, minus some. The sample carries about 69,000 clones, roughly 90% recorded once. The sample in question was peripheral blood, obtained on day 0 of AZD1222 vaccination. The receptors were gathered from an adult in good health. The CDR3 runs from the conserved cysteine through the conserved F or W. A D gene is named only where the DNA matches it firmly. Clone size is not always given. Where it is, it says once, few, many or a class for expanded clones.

TGTGCCACCAGTGATTTGCAACACTACTATGGCTACACCTTC,CATSDLQHYYGYTF,.,.,TRBV24-1,TRBJ1-2
TGCGCCAGCAGCTTGGGTGACAGGGTCGAGTCACCCCTCCACTTT,CASSLGDRVESPLHF,.,TRBD1,TRBV5-1,TRBJ1-6
TGTGCCAGCAGGTCGGTCCCTAGCACAGATACGCAGTATTTT,CASRSVPSTDTQYF,once,.,TRBV6-5,TRBJ2-3
TGTGCCAGCAGCTTAAACTCGGTAGACAATGAGCAGTTCTTC,CASSLNSVDNEQFF,.,.,TRBV7-9,TRBJ2-1
TGCGCCAGCAGCTCCCCCCGGGCAGGGAATGAGCAGTTCTTC,CASSSPRAGNEQFF,.,.,TRBV5-1,TRBJ2-1
TGTGCCAGCAGCTGGAGGGGGGGCTATGGCTACACCTTC,CASSWRGGYGYTF,.,.,TRBV5-4,TRBJ1-2
TGTGCCAGTAGTCAGGACAGGGAAACTGAAGCTTTCTTT,CASSQDRETEAFF,once,TRBD1,TRBV19,TRBJ1-1
TGCAGCGCGCGACAGGGGGCGGGAAACACCATATATTTT,CSARQGAGNTIYF,.,TRBD1,TRBV29-1,TRBJ1-3
TGTGCCAGCAGGTTTAGCGGGAGCAGAGACGAGCAGTACTTC,CASRFSGSRDEQYF,.,TRBD2,TRBV28,TRBJ2-7
TGTGCCAGCAGCTTGGGGACAGGGCGGGGAGAGACCCAGTACTTC,CASSLGTGRGETQYF,.,TRBD1,TRBV5-6,TRBJ2-5
TGTGCCAGCAGTTACTCGGGGCTCCCCATGAACACTGAAGCTTTCTTT,CASSYSGLPMNTEAFF,.,.,TRBV6-2/TRBV6-3,TRBJ1-1
TGTGCCAGTAGTCCGGGACTAGAGAATGAGCAGTTCTTC,CASSPGLENEQFF,.,TRBD2,TRBV19,TRBJ2-1
TGTGCCAGCAGCGTAGATAGCGGTTCTTACAATGAGCAGTTCTTC,CASSVDSGSYNEQFF,.,.,TRBV7-3,TRBJ2-1
TGTGCCAGCAGTTCTATATTGGGAGGCTACACCTTC,CASSSILGGYTF,.,.,TRBV28,TRBJ1-2
TGTGCCAGTAGCCGAGAGAGGGGGGCGACCAATTCACCCCTCCACTTT,CASSRERGATNSPLHF,.,.,TRBV19,TRBJ1-6
TGTGCCAGCACCAATGACTTGGGAGGCTACACCTTC,CASTNDLGGYTF,once,.,TRBV9,TRBJ1-2
TGTGCCAGCACCCTAAGGGGGAACACTGAAGCTTTCTTT,CASTLRGNTEAFF,.,.,TRBV6-5,TRBJ1-1
TGTGCCAGCAGGATACAGGCGAACACTGAAGCTTTCTTT,CASRIQANTEAFF,once,.,TRBV28,TRBJ1-1
TGCGCCAGCAGCCGCGTTACTAGCGGGTACACAGATACGCAGTATTTT,CASSRVTSGYTDTQYF,.,TRBD2,TRBV4-1,TRBJ2-3
TGTGCCAGCAGTGATGGGACAGGGTCGGGAGACACCATATATTTT,CASSDGTGSGDTIYF,.,TRBD1,TRBV2,TRBJ1-3
TGTGCCTGGAGTGTACAGGTCGACTACGAGCAGTACTTC,CAWSVQVDYEQYF,.,.,TRBV30,TRBJ2-7
TGTGCCACCAGCAGAGACCCAGGACCCTCAGCGGTCCAGCCCCAGCATTTT,CATSRDPGPSAVQPQHF,.,.,TRBV15,TRBJ1-5
TGTGCCAGCACCAAAGGACAGGGACGAGACGAGCAGTACTTC,CASTKGQGRDEQYF,once,TRBD1,TRBV6-5,TRBJ2-7
TGTGCCAGCAGTTTCCCCCTAGCGGGGGGGCCGGAGACCCAGTACTTC,CASSFPLAGGPETQYF,.,TRBD2,TRBV28,TRBJ2-5
TGTGCCAGCAGTTTGGGACAGGGTACCTACGAGCAGTACTTC,CASSLGQGTYEQYF,.,TRBD1,TRBV6-5,TRBJ2-7
TGTGCCACCAGCAGACCCAGAGAGAATGAGCAGTTCTTC,CATSRPRENEQFF,.,.,TRBV15,TRBJ2-1
TGTGCCAGCAGTTACTACGGACAGGAGGGCACTGAAGCTTTCTTT,CASSYYGQEGTEAFF,.,TRBD1,TRBV6-5,TRBJ1-1
TGTGCCATCAGTGAGTCCGGGACTAACTATGGCTACACCTTC,CAISESGTNYGYTF,once,.,TRBV10-3,TRBJ1-2
TGTGCCAGCTCTCGGACTAGCGGGAGGACGTACCAAGAGACCCAGTACTTC,CASSRTSGRTYQETQYF,.,TRBD2,TRBV18,TRBJ2-5
TGTGCCAGCAGTTTAACTGGCAACAATGAGCAGTTCTTC,CASSLTGNNEQFF,.,.,TRBV28,TRBJ2-1
TGTGCCAGCAGCTTGGACGGGAATGAGCAGTTCTTC,CASSLDGNEQFF,.,.,TRBV5-6,TRBJ2-1
TGTGCCAGCAGCTTTGGGGACAGGGCCTACGAGCAGTACTTC,CASSFGDRAYEQYF,.,TRBD1,TRBV7-2,TRBJ2-7
TGTGCCAGCAGTGAATACCCGGGCGGGACCCAGTACTTC,CASSEYPGGTQYF,.,.,TRBV6-1,TRBJ2-5
TGTGCTAGTGGTTCCGGACAGGGTGACACTGAAGCTTTCTTT,CASGSGQGDTEAFF,.,TRBD1,TRBV12-5,TRBJ1-1
TGTGCCAGCAGCTCGGGACAGGAGATGAGGAAACTGTTTTTT,CASSSGQEMRKLFF,.,TRBD1,TRBV5-5,TRBJ1-4
TGTGCCAGCAATCCCTTTACCAATTCACCCCTCCACTTT,CASNPFTNSPLHF,.,.,TRBV2,TRBJ1-6
TGTGCCAGCAGCACCCAAGGAGCGGGTTACAATGAGCAGTTCTTC,CASSTQGAGYNEQFF,.,.,TRBV6-5,TRBJ2-1
TGTGCCAGCAGTGCTTCAGGGGTCAATCAGCCCCAGCATTTT,CASSASGVNQPQHF,.,.,TRBV2,TRBJ1-5
TGTGCCAGCAGTTACTCGAGGGGAGGGTACAATGAGCAGTTCTTC,CASSYSRGGYNEQFF,few,TRBD2,TRBV6-5,TRBJ2-1
TGTGCCATTAACAATGAGCAGTTCTTC,CAINNEQFF,.,.,TRBV24-1,TRBJ2-1
TGTGCCAGCGGCGGAAGTAATGACAATGAGCAGTTCTTC,CASGGSNDNEQFF,few,.,TRBV7-3,TRBJ2-1
TGCGCCAGCAGCCAAGATAATATCACGGGTTTGAGAGATACGCAGTATTTT,CASSQDNITGLRDTQYF,.,.,TRBV4-1,TRBJ2-3
TGTGCCAGCAGCGAGAGCTCCTCTGGAAACACCATATATTTT,CASSESSSGNTIYF,.,.,TRBV7-2,TRBJ1-3
TGTGCCAGCAGCGTAGACCCTCTGGACAGGGCGAACACTGAAGCTTTCTTT,CASSVDPLDRANTEAFF,.,TRBD1,TRBV9,TRBJ1-1
TGTGCCAGCAGCCCGAGGGGACAGCTTTTCAATCAGCCCCAGCATTTT,CASSPRGQLFNQPQHF,.,TRBD1,TRBV7-2,TRBJ1-5
TGTGCCAGCAGTTACCCGGACAGGGAAGACAATCAGCCCCAGCATTTT,CASSYPDREDNQPQHF,.,TRBD1,TRBV6-6,TRBJ1-5
TGTGCCAGCAGCTTATCCTCAGGGGGAGGCGCCGGGGAGCTGTTTTTT,CASSLSSGGGAGELFF,.,.,TRBV7-3,TRBJ2-2
TGTGCCAGCAGACAGGGGGCGGCCGAGCAGTACTTC,CASRQGAAEQYF,.,TRBD1,TRBV2,TRBJ2-7
TGTGCCAGCAGCTTAGCACAGGGTCTAAGAGGAAACACCATATATTTT,CASSLAQGLRGNTIYF,.,.,TRBV11-2,TRBJ1-3
TGTGCCAGCAGCGTAGGAACGGGACAAGCCTACGAGCAGTACTTC,CASSVGTGQAYEQYF,once,.,TRBV9,TRBJ2-7
TGTGCCAGCAGCAACGTCGTTTTAGCAGGGGTAGGCTACACCTTC,CASSNVVLAGVGYTF,.,.,TRBV7-2,TRBJ1-2
TGTGCCAGTAGTAGGTACGGGATTAGCAATCAGCCCCAGCATTTT,CASSRYGISNQPQHF,.,.,TRBV19,TRBJ1-5
TGTGCCAGCAGTGATCGGACTAGTCTTACAGATACGCAGTATTTT,CASSDRTSLTDTQYF,.,TRBD2,TRBV2,TRBJ2-3
TGCAGCGTTGGCCTCCGACTAGCGTCACTAGAGCAGTTCTTC,CSVGLRLASLEQFF,.,TRBD2,TRBV29-1,TRBJ2-1
TGTGCCAGCACAAAGACACAGAACACTGAAGCTTTCTTT,CASTKTQNTEAFF,.,.,TRBV2,TRBJ1-1
TGTGCCAGCAGCGCCCGATACAGGGCAACTAATGAAAAACTGTTTTTT,CASSARYRATNEKLFF,.,.,TRBV5-6,TRBJ1-4
TGTGCCAGCAGCTTAGGTCCTAGCGGGAGGACAACCTCCTACGAGCAGTACTTC,CASSLGPSGRTTSYEQYF,few,TRBD2,TRBV7-2,TRBJ2-7
TGTGCCAGCAGTCCCACGTTTGATGTGCGGAAGCAGTTCTTC,CASSPTFDVRKQFF,.,.,TRBV27,TRBJ2-1
TGTGCCAGCAGTTGGGGGGCTTACAATGAGCAGTTCTTC,CASSWGAYNEQFF,.,.,TRBV6-2/TRBV6-3,TRBJ2-1
TGCGCCAGCAGCCAACAACAGGCCAGCTATGGCTACACCTTC,CASSQQQASYGYTF,.,.,TRBV4-3,TRBJ1-2